This TCR beta chain was sequenced for a study of T cells in Graves' hyperthyroidism and ophthalmopathy. Study-level points and caveats: The model foresaw ophthalmopathy a median 6.5 months prior to onset.

The ends were cut back, 3 bases at V and 6 bases at J, with 12 bases in the middle. Germline V gene data show CDR1 as SGHTA and CDR2 as FQGNSA. CDR3 length: 14 amino acids. Amplification yielded TCR beta CDR3 regions, with RNA transcripts as the source. First-round RT-PCR targeting the TCR CDR3 was performed with the HTBI primer set. TCRdb reprocessed the multiplex PCR reads with MiXCR, giving one entry per CDR3 protein. The sample has hundreds of thousands of distinct CDR3 sequences, about 14% seen once. On this clonotype itself: What it binds is not known.

The sample was blood. The source of this sequence is a woman in her fifties or sixties with Graves' ophthalmopathy. This rearrangement joins TRBV7-2 to TRBJ2-1; D tentatively fits TRBD1 or TRBD2 (5 bases each). CDR3 region: CASSLGRAFNEQFF. CDR3 nucleotide sequence: TGTGCCAGCAGCTTGGGACGGGCCTTCAATGAGCAGTTCTTC.